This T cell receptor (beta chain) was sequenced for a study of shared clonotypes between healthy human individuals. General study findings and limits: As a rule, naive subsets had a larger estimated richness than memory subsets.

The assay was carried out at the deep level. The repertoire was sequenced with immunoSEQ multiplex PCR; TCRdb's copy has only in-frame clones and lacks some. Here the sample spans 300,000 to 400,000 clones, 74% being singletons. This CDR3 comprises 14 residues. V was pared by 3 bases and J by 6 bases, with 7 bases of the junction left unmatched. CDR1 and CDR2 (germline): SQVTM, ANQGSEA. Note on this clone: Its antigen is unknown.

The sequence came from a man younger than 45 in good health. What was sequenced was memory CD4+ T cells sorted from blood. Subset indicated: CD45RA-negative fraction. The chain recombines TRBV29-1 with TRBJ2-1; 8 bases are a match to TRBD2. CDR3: CSVEVAGLRNEQFF. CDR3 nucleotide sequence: TGCAGCGTTGAGGTAGCGGGGCTTCGCAATGAGCAGTTCTTC.